Presented here are 15 T cell receptor beta chains from one specimen sequenced in a study of shared clonotypes between healthy human individuals. Produced via immunoSEQ multiplex PCR; TCRdb's table is partial and in-frame only. The data show under 1,100,000 clones, with about 75% seen just once and nearly 1.5% held by the top ten. The sample was memory CD4+ T cells sorted from blood. As for subset: CD45RA-negative fraction. The source is a man between 18 and 35 years old in good health.

The chain is built from TRBV18 and TRBJ2-1; D gene ambiguous. Trimming cost V 0 bases and J 9 bases, with 6 bases left between them. The CDR3 extends over 12 amino acids. CDR1 is KGHSH and CDR2 is LQKENI in the germline V gene. CDR3 DNA sequence: TGTGCCAGCTCACCACCGGTGGGTGAGCAGTTCTTC. This codes for CASSPPVGEQFF.

The chain's CDR3 is CASSPLGGLNTEAFF. In nucleotides, the CDR3 is TGCGCCAGCAGCCCTCTCGGGGGACTGAACACTGAAGCTTTCTTT. The chain links TRBV5-1 to TRBJ1-1; perhaps TRBD1 as D (5 bases). V gave up 4 bases and J gave up 0 bases, with 13 bases separating them. The CDR3 consists of 15 residues. Germline lookup yields CDR1 SGHRS and CDR2 YFSETQ. The whole variable domain, filled in from reference TRBV5-1 and TRBJ1-1, reads KAGVTQTPRYLIKTRGQQVTLSCSPISGHRSVSWYQQTPGQGLQFLFEYFSETQRNKGNFPGRFSGRQFSNSRSEMNVSTLELGDSALYLCASSPLGGLNTEAFFGQGTRLTVV.

This chain joins TRBV9 and TRBJ1-2; D uncertain. The germline CDR1 and CDR2 sequences are SGDLS and YYNGEE. This CDR3 spans 13 amino acids. V shed 0 bases and J shed 6 bases, with 9 bases lying between them. The CDR3 is CASSVGVSDGYTF. In DNA form, the CDR3 reads TGTGCCAGCAGCGTAGGTGTCAGCGATGGCTACACCTTC.

Only one count was recorded for this clone. This chain joins TRBV4-1 and TRBJ2-7; D unresolved. V was shortened by 4 bases and J by 1 base, with 17 bases between the two germline ends. CDR1 MGHRA and CDR2 YSYEKL come from the germline V gene. This CDR3 is 16 amino acids long. CDR3 DNA: TGCGCCAGCAGCCTCCTCTTGGCGGCCCCTTCCTACGAGCAGTACTTC. Amino acids: CASSLLLAAPSYEQYF.

The rearrangement links TRBV7-2 to TRBJ1-5; the match to TRBD1 covers 7 bases. Germline lookup yields CDR1 SGHTA and CDR2 FQGNSA. This CDR3 has 14 amino acids. The J segment lost 4 bases and the V segment lost 4 bases, leaving 4 bases of the junction unmatched. The CDR3 DNA sequence: TGTGCCAGCAGCTCGACAGGGACGAATCAGCCCCAGCATTTT. It codes for CASSSTGTNQPQHF.

A few counts support this clone. The rearrangement joins TRBV29-1 to TRBJ2-5; tentative D call: TRBD1 (6 bases). The DNA end lines up better with TRBJ2-7; the J call may be wrong. Germline values: CDR1 SQVTM, CDR2 ANQGSEA. The CDR3 covers 12 residues. In nucleotides, the CDR3 is TGCAGCGTTGGAAGGGGGACCTACGAGCAGTACTTC. It translates to CSVGRGTYEQYF.

This clone was detected only once. The chain employs TRBV7-2 and TRBJ1-5; D possibly corresponds to TRBD1 (6 bases). The germline V and J ends were trimmed by 2 bases and 7 bases, with 15 bases remaining between them. Germline CDR1 reads SGHTA; CDR2 reads FQGNSA. The CDR3 sequence is 15 residues long. The DNA for the CDR3 is TGTGCCAGCAGCTTACGAGGGGGTTCGAACCAGCCCCAGCATTTT. Translating gives CASSLRGGSNQPQHF.

Of note for this clone: This clone may be a read error of a much larger clone one base away. This chain joins TRBV7-7 and TRBJ1-2, with unresolved D. The CDR3 extends over 16 amino acids. Germline V gene data show CDR1 as SSHAT and CDR2 as FNYEAQ (reference sequence). This CDR3 reads CASSHRAVETMRGYTF. The CDR3 DNA reads as TGTGCTAGCAGTCATAGAGCGGTGGAGACGATGAGGGGCTACACCTTC.

The chain couples TRBV5-1 to TRBJ2-7; D gene uncertain. Germline V gene data show CDR1 as SGHRS and CDR2 as YFSETQ. The CDR3 is 13 residues long. The germline V and J ends were trimmed by 4 bases and 1 base, with 9 bases remaining between them. Here the CDR3 DNA reads TGCGCCAGCAGCCCCTTGGATTCCTACGAGCAGTACTTC. Translating gives CASSPLDSYEQYF.

For the CDR3, the DNA is TGTGCCACCTCCCCACTTGGGACAGCCTTGACAGGCACTGAAGCTTTCTTT. Residues: CATSPLGTALTGTEAFF. The V call is TRBV19, the J call TRBJ1-1; TRBD1 matches 7 bases. The V gene end was trimmed by 10 bases and the J gene end by 4 bases; junction bases not matched to a gene: 21. The germline gives CDR1 LNHDA, CDR2 SQIVND (reference sequence). The CDR3 is made up of 17 amino acids.

The chain is built from TRBV2 and TRBJ2-7; 7 bases agree with TRBD2. The trim removed 7 bases at V and 3 bases at J, leaving 3 bases unmatched. This CDR3 is built from 12 residues. Per the germline V gene, CDR1 is SNHLY and CDR2 is FYNNEI. The CDR3 coding sequence is TGTGCCAGCAAGGGAGGGAACTACGAGCAGTACTTC. As protein: CASKGGNYEQYF.

This chain joins TRBV6-6 and TRBJ1-2; TRBD1 agrees at 7 bases. Germline CDR1 reads MNHNY; CDR2 reads SVGAGI (reference sequence). With 0 bases clipped from V and 4 bases from J, the junction kept 8 bases outside the gene matches. CDR3 size: 16 residues. As DNA, the CDR3 is TGTGCCAGCAGTTACTCGGACCGACAGGGCTTCTATGGCTACACCTTC. Translation: CASSYSDRQGFYGYTF.

The gene calls are TRBV2 and TRBJ2-7; 9 bases line up with TRBD1. The CDR3 is 14 residues long. Trimming cost V 11 bases and J 5 bases; bases outside gene matches: 13. Germline V gene sequence: CDR1 SNHLY, CDR2 FYNNEI. The DNA of the CDR3 is TGTGCCGTAATGGGCGGACAGGGGTGGAACGAGCAGTACTTC. The encoded protein is CAVMGGQGWNEQYF.

The rearrangement links TRBV6-4 to TRBJ1-6; D remains ambiguous. Germline V gene sequence: CDR1 MRHNA, CDR2 SNTAGT. The length of the CDR3 is 16 residues. V was pared by 6 bases and J by 5 bases, with 17 bases between. The chain's CDR3 is CASSPGVKAHNSPLHF. CDR3 bases: TGTGCCAGCAGCCCGGGCGTCAAAGCACATAATTCACCCCTCCACTTT.

This clone showed up many times. The chain links TRBV6-5 to TRBJ1-1, with D uncertain. This CDR3 comprises 13 residues. Germline loops: CDR1 MNHEY, CDR2 SVGAGI. With 2 bases removed from V and 8 bases from J, the gap between germline ends came to 12 bases. The CDR3 spells CASSYGLSSEAFF. The DNA for the CDR3 is TGTGCCAGCAGTTACGGGCTGTCCTCCGAAGCTTTCTTT.